Below, 6 T cell receptor gamma chains from the same sample are listed, as sequenced in a study of γδ T cells in repeated Plasmodium falciparum infection. Gammadelta T cells were flow-sorted from PBMC into Vgamma9/Vdelta2+ and Vdelta2-negative populations for bulk analysis. TCRdb redid clone calling on the multiplex PCR reads using CATT. The sample includes over 25,000 gamma-chain clones, over 2.5% of them seen just once. Source material: gamma-delta T cells from blood. Every receptor here comes from a pool of human donors (malaria-infected and uninfected, not separated).

Many counts were recorded for this clone. This CDR3 is CATWDGPKKLF. The DNA of the CDR3 is TGTGCCACCTGGGACGGTCCCAAGAAACTCTTT. V usage is TRGV2 and J usage is TRGJ1 or TRGJ2. The CDR3 runs to 11 residues. The V gene end was trimmed by 1 base and the J gene end by 10 bases; junction bases not matched to a gene: 4. Germline assignment: CDR1 EGSNGY and CDR2 YDSYNSKV.

This clone appeared a few times. Translating this DNA gives a protein that differs at residue 8 from the TCRdb one, which belongs to a much larger clone; a read error is likely, and the protein shown is this translation. The CDR3 bases are TGTGCCTTGTGGGAGGTGACCAAATCGGAGTTGGGCAAAAAAATCAAGGTATTT. The encoded protein is CALWEVTKSELGKKIKVF. This chain links TRGV9 with TRGJP. The J gene was not available in TCRdb and was assigned here by matching the DNA to germline segments. This CDR3 is 18 amino acids long. Germline V CDR1 and CDR2: GITISATS, ISYDGTV (reference sequence). Germline trimming cut 0 bases from V and 7 bases from J; bases unmatched to any gene: 9.

As regards this clone: The mismatch at residue 12 between this DNA's translation and the TCRdb protein of a much larger clone likely reflects a read error; the protein shown is translated from the DNA. Here the V gene is TRGV9, but the J gene went uncalled. CDR1 is GITISATS, CDR2 ISYDGTV, per germline (reference sequence). The CDR3 runs to 14 residues. Here the CDR3 DNA reads TGTGCCTTGTGGGAGGTCCACCGTTGTTATAAGAGACTCTTT. The encoded protein is CALWEVHRCYKRLF.

In regard to this clone: The TCRdb record carries a much larger clone's protein, which differs from this DNA's translation at residue 8; a read error is the likely cause, and the protein listed here is the DNA translation. The V gene was identified as TRGV9, while no J gene was called. The CDR3 totals 10 residues. Germline V gene lookup returns CDR1 GITISATS and CDR2 ISYDGTV (reference sequence). CDR3 DNA sequence: TGTGCCTTGTGGGAGGTGGGGGAACTCTTT. Translated: CALWEVGELF.

This clone showed up just a few times. The TCRdb protein, from a much larger clone, departs from this DNA's translation at residue 9, likely by read error; the protein shown derives from the DNA. The J gene is TRGJP, the V gene TRGV9. TCRdb records no J gene; here it was assigned by comparing the DNA to germline. CDR3 length: 14 amino acids. Germline V gene data show CDR1 as GITISATS and CDR2 as ISYDGTV (reference sequence). CDR3 nucleotides: TGTGCCTGCCGAGGCGAGCTGGGCAGAAAAATCAAGGTATTT. This sequence encodes CACRGELGRKIKVF.

This clone was detected only a few times. The protein that TCRdb holds for this DNA derives from a much larger clone and differs from the translated DNA at residue 12, which likely indicates a read error; the protein shown here is translated from the DNA. The V gene is given as TRGV2, and no J gene call is available. Per the germline V gene, CDR1 is EGSNGY and CDR2 is YDSYNSKV. The CDR3 has 14 amino acids. The CDR3 region is CATWDGPSGYKRLF. The CDR3 region has the DNA TGTGCCACCTGGGACGGGCCCAGCGGTTATAAGAGACTCTTT.